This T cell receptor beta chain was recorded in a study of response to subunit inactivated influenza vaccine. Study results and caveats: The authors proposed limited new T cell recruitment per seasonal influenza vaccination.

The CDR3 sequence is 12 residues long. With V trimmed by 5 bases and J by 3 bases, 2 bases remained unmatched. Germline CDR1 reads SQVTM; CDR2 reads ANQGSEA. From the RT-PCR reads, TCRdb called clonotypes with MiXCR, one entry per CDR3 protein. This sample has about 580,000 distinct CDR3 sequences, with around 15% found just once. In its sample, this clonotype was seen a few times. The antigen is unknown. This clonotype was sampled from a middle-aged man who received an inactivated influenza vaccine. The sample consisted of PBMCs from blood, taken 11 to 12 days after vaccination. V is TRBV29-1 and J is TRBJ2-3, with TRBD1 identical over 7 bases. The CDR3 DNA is TGCAGCGTTAAACAGGGGACAGATACGCAGTATTTT. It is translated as CSVKQGTDTQYF.